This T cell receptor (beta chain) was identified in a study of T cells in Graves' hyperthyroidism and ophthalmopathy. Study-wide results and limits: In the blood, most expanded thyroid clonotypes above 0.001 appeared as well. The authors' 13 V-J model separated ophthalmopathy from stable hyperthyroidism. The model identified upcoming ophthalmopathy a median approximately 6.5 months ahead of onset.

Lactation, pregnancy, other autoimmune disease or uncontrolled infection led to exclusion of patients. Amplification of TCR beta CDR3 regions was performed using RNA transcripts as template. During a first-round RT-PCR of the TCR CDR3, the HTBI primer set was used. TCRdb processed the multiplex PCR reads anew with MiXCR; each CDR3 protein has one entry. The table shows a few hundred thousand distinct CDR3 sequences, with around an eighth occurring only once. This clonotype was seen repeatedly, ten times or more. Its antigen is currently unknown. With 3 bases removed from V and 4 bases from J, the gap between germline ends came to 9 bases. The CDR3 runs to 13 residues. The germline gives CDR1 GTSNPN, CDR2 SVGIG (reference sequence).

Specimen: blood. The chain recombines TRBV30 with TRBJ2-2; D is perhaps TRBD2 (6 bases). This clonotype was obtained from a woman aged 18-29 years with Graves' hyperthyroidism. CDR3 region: CAWSGSFTGELFF. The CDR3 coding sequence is TGTGCCTGGAGCGGGAGTTTCACCGGGGAGCTGTTTTTT. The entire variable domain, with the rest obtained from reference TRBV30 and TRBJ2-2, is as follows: SQTIHQWPATLVQPVGSPLSLECTVEGTSNPNLYWYRQAAGRGLQLLFYSVGIGQISSEVPQNLSASRPQDRQFILSSKKLLLSDSGFYLCAWSGSFTGELFFGEGSRLTVL.